The next 3 T cell receptor beta chains were all read from a single sample in a study of spatial heterogeneity in lung cancer. TCRdb re-analysed the 5' RACE reads in MiXCR, keeping a single row per CDR3 protein. The sample holds roughly 46,000 distinct CDR3 sequences, over 9.5% seen once. The time point: sample taken at primary tumor resection. Sequencing of whole RNA from tumor, nontumor lung or frozen PBMC involved no sorting. The sample was PBMCs, taken at surgery. These receptor sequences come from a female donor with early-stage non-small cell lung cancer.

This clonotype was picked up many times. The gene calls are TRBV12-3 or TRBV12-4 and TRBJ2-7; D not certain. The length of the CDR3 is 11 residues. Trimming removed 3 bases from V and 5 bases from J, with 5 bases in between. The CDR3 DNA reads as TGTGCCAGCAGTTTTGGGGACGAGCAGTACTTC. As protein: CASSFGDEQYF.

This clonotype was seen a handful of times. V usage is TRBV7-8 and J usage is TRBJ1-2, with TRBD1 as a possible D gene (5 bases). The CDR3 covers 14 residues. Deletions cut 1 base from V and 8 bases from J, with 14 bases between. Looked up from germline, CDR1 is SGHVS and CDR2 is FQNEAQ. CDR3 sequence (DNA): TGTGCCAGCAGCTTAGGGGGCAACGAATTAGGCTACACCTTC. As protein: CASSLGGNELGYTF.

In its sample, this clonotype was seen a few times. The rearrangement links TRBV20-1 to TRBJ2-1; no definite D call. This CDR3 is built from 16 residues. Between the trimmed V and J ends, which lost 2 bases and 0 bases, there was a span of 14 bases. From germline, CDR1 is DFQATT and CDR2 SNEGSKA (reference sequence). CDR3 DNA: TGCAGTGCTAGAAGGTCGGCGGTCAGCTCCTACAATGAGCAGTTCTTC. It translates to CSARRSAVSSYNEQFF.